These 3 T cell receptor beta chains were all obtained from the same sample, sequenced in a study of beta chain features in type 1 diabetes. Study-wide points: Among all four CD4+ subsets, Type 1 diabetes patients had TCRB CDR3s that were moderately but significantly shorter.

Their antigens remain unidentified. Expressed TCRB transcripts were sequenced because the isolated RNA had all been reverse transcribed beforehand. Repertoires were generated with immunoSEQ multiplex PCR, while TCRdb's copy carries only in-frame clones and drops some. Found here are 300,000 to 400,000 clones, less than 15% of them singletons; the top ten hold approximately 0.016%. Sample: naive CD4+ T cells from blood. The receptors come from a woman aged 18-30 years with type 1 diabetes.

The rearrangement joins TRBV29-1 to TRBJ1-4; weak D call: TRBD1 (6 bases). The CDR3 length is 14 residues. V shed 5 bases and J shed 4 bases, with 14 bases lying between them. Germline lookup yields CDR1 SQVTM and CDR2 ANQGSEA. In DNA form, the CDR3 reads TGCAGCGTTCGTCAGAGGGGGTATAATGAAAAACTGTTTTTT. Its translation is CSVRQRGYNEKLFF. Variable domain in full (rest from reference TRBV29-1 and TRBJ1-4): SAVISQKPSRDICQRGTSLTIQCQVDSQVTMMFWYRQQPGQSLTLIATANQGSEATYESGFVIDKFPISRPNLTFSTLTVSNMSPEDSSIYLCSVRQRGYNEKLFFGSGTQLSVL.

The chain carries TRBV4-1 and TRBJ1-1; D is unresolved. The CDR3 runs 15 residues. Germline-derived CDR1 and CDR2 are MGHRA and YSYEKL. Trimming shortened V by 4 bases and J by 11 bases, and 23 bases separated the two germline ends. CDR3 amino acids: CASSPAPRATRGAFF. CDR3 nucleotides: TGCGCCAGCAGCCCCGCCCCCCGGGCGACGAGAGGGGCTTTCTTT.

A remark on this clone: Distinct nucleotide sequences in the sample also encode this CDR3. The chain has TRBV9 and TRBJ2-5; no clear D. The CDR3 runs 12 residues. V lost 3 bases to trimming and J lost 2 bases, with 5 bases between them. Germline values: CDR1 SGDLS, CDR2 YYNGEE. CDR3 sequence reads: CASSGHQETQYF. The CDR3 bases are TGTGCCAGCAGCGGGCATCAAGAGACCCAGTACTTC.